This TCR beta chain was documented in a study of blood T cell repertoires in COVID-19. Across the study: PBMCs, B-cell-depleted T cells, or T cells were the source of the cDNA or gDNA that made up the material.

Only in-frame clones appear in the TCRdb table, and some are missing; sequencing was by immunoSEQ multiplex PCR. The repertoire holds roughly 250,000 clones, with 80% to 90% as singletons. Participants, 18 to 89 years old, spanned about 26 US areas. Exposed volunteers were people who met a COVID-19 case within 2 weeks before study entry. V dropped 6 bases and J dropped 3; count of bases not matched to a gene: 6. The length of the CDR3 is 16 residues. Germline CDR1 SEHNR, CDR2 FQNEAQ (reference sequence). The source is a woman aged 40 to 50 who had been exposed to COVID-19. The chain combines TRBV7-9 with TRBJ1-4, with 11 bases identical to TRBD1. The sample was PBMCs or T cells enriched from blood (not recorded which). The CDR3 coding sequence is TGTGCCAGCAGTCGGACAGGGGGCTCGTCTAATGAAAAACTGTTTTTT. It encodes CASSRTGGSSNEKLFF.